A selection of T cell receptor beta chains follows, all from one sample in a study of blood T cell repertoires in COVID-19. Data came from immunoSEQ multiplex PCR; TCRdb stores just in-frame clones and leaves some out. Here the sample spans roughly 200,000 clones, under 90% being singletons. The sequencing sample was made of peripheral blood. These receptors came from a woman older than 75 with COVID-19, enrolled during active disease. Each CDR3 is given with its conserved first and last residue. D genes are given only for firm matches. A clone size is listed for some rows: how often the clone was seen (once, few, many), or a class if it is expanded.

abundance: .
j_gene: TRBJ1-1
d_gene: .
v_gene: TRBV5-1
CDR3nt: TGCGCCAGCAGCGAGGATAGTATACAGGCCACTGAAGCTTTCTTT
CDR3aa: CASSEDSIQATEAFF

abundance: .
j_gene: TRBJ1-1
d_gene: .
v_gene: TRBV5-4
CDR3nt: TGTGCCAGCAGCAACAGGGAGTTGAACACTGAAGCTTTCTTT
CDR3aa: CASSNRELNTEAFF

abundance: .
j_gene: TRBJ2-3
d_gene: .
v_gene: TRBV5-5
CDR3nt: TGTGCCAGCAGCTTGGCAGGGCCAGATACGCAGTATTTT
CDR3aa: CASSLAGPDTQYF

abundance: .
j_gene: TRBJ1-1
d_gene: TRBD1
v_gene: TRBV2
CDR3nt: TGTGCCAGCAACAGACAGGGACTGAACACTGAAGCTTTCTTT
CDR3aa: CASNRQGLNTEAFF

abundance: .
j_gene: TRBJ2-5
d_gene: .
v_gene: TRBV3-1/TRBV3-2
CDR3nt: TGTGCCAGCAGCCCTAGGGGCCAGCAAGAGACCCAGTACTTC
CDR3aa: CASSPRGQQETQYF

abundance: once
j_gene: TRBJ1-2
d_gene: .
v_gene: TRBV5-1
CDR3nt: TGCGCCAGCAGCCTGATGGGGGGTGATTGGGACTATGGCTACACCTTC
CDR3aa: CASSLMGGDWDYGYTF

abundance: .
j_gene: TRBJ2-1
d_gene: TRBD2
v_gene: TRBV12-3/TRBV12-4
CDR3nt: TGTGCCAGCAGCCCCGGACTAGCGGTAGAGCAGTTCTTC
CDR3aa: CASSPGLAVEQFF

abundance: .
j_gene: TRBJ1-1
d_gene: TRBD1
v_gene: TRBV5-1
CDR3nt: TGCGCCAGCAGCTCCAGGACAGGGGTTCCCACTGAAGCTTTCTTT
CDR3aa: CASSSRTGVPTEAFF

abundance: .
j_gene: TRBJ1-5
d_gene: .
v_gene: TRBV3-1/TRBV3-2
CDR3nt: TGTGCCAGCAGCCAGGGGCCCGGGAGCAATCAGCCCCAGCATTTT
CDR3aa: CASSQGPGSNQPQHF

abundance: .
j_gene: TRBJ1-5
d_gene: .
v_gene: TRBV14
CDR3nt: TGTGCCAGCAGCCAAGCGAACAGGGATCAGCCCCAGCATTTT
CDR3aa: CASSQANRDQPQHF

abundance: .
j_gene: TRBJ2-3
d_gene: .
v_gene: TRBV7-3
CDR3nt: TGTGCCAGCAGCCCGACGGGTGGCCGCACAGATACGCAGTATTTT
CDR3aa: CASSPTGGRTDTQYF